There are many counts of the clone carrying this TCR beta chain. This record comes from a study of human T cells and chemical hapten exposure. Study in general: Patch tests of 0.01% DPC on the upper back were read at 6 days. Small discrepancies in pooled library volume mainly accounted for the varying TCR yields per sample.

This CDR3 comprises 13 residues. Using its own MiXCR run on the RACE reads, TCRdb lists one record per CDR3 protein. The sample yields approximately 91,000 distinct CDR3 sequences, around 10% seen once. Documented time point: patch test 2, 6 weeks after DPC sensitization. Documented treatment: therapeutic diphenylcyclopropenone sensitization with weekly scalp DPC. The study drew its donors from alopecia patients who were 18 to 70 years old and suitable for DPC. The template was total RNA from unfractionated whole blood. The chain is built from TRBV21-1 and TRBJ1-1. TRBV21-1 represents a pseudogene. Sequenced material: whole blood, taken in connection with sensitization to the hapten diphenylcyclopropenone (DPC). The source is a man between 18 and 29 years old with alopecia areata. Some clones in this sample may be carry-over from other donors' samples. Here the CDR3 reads CASNRETNTEAFF. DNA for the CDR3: TGTGCCAGCAATCGGGAGACCAACACTGAAGCTTTCTTT.